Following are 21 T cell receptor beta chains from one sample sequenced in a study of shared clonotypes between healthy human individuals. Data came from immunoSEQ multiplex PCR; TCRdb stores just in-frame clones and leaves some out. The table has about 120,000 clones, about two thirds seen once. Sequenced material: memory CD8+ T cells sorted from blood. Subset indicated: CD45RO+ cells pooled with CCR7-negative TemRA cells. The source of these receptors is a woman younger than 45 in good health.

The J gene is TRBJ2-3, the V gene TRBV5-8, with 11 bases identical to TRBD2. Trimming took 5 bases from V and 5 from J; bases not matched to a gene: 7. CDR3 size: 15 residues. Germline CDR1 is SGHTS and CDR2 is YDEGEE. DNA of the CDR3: TGTGCCAGCAGTTCCGGGACTAGCGGACAAGATACGCAGTATTTT. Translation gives CASSSGTSGQDTQYF.

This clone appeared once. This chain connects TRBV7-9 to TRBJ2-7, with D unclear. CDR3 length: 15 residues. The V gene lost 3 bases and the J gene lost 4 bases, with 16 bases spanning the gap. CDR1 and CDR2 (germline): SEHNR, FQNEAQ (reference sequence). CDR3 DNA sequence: TGTGCCAGCAGCTTCGGCCTTTTGCGCCCATACGAGCAGTACTTC. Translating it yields CASSFGLLRPYEQYF.

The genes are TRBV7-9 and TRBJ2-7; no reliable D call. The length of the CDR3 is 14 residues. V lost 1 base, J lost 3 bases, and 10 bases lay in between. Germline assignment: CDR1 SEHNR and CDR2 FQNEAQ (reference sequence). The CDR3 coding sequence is TGTGCCAGCAGCTTAGAGGGTCTAGGCTACGAGCAGTACTTC. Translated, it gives CASSLEGLGYEQYF. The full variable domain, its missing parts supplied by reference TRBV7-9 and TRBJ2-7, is DTGVSQNPRHKITKRGQNVTFRCDPISEHNRLYWYRQTLGQGPEFLTYFQNEAQLEKSRLLSDRFSAERPKGSFSTLEIQRTEQGDSAMYLCASSLEGLGYEQYFGPGTRLTVT.

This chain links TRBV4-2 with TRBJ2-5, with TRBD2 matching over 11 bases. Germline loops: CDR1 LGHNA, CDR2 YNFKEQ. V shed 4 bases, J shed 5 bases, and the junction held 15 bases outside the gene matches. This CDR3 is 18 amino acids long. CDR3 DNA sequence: TGTGCCAGCAGCCCCCTGCAAAAGCTAGCGGGAGGCCGGGAGACCCAGTACTTC. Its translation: CASSPLQKLAGGRETQYF.

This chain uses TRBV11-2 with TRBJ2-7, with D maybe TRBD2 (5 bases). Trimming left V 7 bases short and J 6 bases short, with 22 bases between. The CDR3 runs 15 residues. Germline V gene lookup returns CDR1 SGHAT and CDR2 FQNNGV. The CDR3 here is CASKGYQPEGFEQYF. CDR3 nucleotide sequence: TGTGCCAGCAAGGGCTACCAACCCGAGGGTTTCGAGCAGTACTTC. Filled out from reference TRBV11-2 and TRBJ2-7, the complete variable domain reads EAGVAQSPRYKIIEKRQSVAFWCNPISGHATLYWYQQILGQGPKLLIQFQNNGVVDDSQLPKDRFSAERLKGVDSTLKIQPAKLEDSAVYLCASKGYQPEGFEQYFGPGTRLTVT.

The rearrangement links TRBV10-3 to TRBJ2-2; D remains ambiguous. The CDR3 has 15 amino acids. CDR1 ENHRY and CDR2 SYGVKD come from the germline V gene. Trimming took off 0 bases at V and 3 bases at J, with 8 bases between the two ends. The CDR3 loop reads CAISESERYTGELFF. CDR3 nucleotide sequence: TGTGCCATCAGTGAGTCGGAAAGGTACACCGGGGAGCTGTTTTTT.

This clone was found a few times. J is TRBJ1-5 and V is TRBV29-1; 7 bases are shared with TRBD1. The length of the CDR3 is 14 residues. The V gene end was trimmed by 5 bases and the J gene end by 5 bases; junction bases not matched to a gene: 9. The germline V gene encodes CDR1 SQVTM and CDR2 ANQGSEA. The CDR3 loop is CSVREQGWDQPQHF. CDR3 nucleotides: TGCAGCGTTCGGGAACAGGGGTGGGATCAGCCCCAGCATTTT.

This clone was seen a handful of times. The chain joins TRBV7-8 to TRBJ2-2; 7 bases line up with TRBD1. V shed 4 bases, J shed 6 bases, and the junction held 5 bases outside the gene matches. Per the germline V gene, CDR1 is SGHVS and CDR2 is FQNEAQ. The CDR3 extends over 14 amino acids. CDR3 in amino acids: CASSWHRGPGELFF. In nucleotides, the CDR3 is TGTGCCAGCAGCTGGCACAGGGGACCCGGGGAGCTGTTTTTT.

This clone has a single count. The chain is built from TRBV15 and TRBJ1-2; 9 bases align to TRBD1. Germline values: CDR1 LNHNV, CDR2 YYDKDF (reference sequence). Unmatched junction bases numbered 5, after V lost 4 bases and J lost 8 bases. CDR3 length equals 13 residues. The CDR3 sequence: CATSIRDRVGYTF. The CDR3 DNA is TGTGCCACCAGCATCCGGGACAGGGTCGGCTACACCTTC.

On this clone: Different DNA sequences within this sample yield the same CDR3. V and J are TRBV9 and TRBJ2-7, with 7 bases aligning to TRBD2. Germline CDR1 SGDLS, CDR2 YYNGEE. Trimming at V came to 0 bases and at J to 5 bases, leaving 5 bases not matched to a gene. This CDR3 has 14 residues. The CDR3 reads CASSVAGGSDEQYF. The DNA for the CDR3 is TGTGCCAGCAGCGTAGCCGGGGGGAGCGACGAGCAGTACTTC.

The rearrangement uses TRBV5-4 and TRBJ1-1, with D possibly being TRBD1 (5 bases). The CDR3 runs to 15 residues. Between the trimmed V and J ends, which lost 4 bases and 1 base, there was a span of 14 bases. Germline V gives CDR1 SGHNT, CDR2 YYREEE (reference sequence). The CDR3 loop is CASSLPGYWNTEAFF. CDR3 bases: TGTGCCAGCAGCCTGCCAGGGTATTGGAACACTGAAGCTTTCTTT.

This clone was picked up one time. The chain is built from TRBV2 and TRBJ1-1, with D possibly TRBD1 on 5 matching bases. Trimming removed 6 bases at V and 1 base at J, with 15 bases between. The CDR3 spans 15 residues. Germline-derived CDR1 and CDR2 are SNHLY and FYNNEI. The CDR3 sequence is CASSPTGGENTEAFF. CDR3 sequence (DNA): TGTGCCAGCAGCCCGACTGGGGGGGAGAACACTGAAGCTTTCTTT.

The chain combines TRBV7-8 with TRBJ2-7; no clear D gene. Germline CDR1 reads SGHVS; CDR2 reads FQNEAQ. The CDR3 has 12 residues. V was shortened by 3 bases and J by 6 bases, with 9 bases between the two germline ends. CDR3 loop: CASSLYPSEQYF. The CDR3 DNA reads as TGTGCCAGCAGCTTGTACCCGTCCGAGCAGTACTTC.

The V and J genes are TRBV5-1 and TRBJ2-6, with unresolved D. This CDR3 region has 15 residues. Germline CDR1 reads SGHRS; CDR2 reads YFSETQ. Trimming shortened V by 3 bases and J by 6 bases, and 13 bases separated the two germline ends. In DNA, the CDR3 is TGCGCCAGCAGCTCGCAAGGGTATGAGGCCAACGTCCTGACTTTC. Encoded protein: CASSSQGYEANVLTF.

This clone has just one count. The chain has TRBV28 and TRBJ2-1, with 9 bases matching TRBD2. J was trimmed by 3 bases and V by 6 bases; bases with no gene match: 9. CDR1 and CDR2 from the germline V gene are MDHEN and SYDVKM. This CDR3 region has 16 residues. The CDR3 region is CASRPSGRPHYNEQFF. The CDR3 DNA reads TGTGCCAGCAGGCCAAGCGGGAGGCCACACTACAATGAGCAGTTCTTC.

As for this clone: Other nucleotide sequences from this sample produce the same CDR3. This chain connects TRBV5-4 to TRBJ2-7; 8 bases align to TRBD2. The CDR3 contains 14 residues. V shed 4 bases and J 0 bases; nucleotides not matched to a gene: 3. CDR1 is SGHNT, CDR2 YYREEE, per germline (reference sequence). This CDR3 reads CASSLSGSSYEQYF. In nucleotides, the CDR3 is TGTGCCAGCAGCCTAAGCGGGAGCTCCTACGAGCAGTACTTC.

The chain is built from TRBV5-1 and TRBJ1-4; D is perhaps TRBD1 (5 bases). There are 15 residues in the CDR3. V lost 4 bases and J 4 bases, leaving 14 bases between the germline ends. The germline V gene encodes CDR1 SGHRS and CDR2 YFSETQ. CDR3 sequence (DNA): TGCGCCAGCAGCGGAGGGACGCTAAATAATGAAAAACTGTTTTTT. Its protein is CASSGGTLNNEKLFF.

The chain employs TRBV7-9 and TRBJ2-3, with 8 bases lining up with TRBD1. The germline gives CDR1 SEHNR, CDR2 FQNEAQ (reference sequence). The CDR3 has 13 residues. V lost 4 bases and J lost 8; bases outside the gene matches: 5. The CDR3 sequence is CASSSGTGGTQYF. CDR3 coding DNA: TGTGCCAGCAGCTCCGGGACAGGCGGTACGCAGTATTTT.

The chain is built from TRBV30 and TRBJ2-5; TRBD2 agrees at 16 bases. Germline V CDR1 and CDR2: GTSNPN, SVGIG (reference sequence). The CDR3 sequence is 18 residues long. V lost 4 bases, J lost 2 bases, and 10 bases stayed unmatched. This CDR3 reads CAWTRGTSGRAGQETQYF. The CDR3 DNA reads TGTGCCTGGACCCGAGGGACTAGCGGGAGGGCGGGGCAAGAGACCCAGTACTTC.

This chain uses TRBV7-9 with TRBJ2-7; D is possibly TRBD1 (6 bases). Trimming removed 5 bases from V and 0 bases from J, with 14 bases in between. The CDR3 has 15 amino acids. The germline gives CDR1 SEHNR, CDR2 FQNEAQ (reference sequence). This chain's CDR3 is CASSLSQGYSYEQYF. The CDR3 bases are TGTGCCAGCAGCCTCTCCCAGGGGTACTCCTACGAGCAGTACTTC.

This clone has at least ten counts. The CDR3 DNA reads TGTGCCAGCAGTGATAGGGTGGGCGGAGCATACGAGCAGTACTTC. Protein sequence: CASSDRVGGAYEQYF. The chain joins TRBV13 to TRBJ2-7, with D hard to call. V was shortened by 6 bases and J by 4 bases, with 19 bases between the two germline ends. Germline CDR1 and CDR2: PRHDT and FYEKMQ (reference sequence). CDR3 size: 15 residues.